This is a list of T cell receptor beta chains from one sample in a study of blood T cell repertoires in COVID-19. This table comes from immunoSEQ multiplex PCR, and its TCRdb copy is limited to in-frame clones, with some not included. Among a few hundred thousand clones, about 90% were seen once, and the ten largest hold approximately 12%. Sample: peripheral blood. These receptor sequences come from a woman aged 18-30 years who had recovered from COVID-19. The CDR3 runs from the conserved cysteine through the conserved F or W. Each record gives: V gene, J gene, CDR3 protein.

TRBV30	TRBJ2-7	CAWSVGGFSYEQYF
TRBV13	TRBJ2-5	CASSPQPSGVQETQYF
TRBV7-3	TRBJ2-2	CASSSNTGELFF
TRBV21-1	TRBJ2-7	CASSQMDGTSGNEQYF
TRBV10-1	TRBJ2-7	CASSESGQGYEQYF
TRBV19	TRBJ2-3	CASRRWSSGGTDTQYF
TRBV5-5	TRBJ1-1	CASSSGGLGWTEAFF
TRBV5-1	TRBJ2-5	CASSPPGETQYF
TRBV4-1	TRBJ2-1	CASSQDGRLAYNEQFF
TRBV5-1	TRBJ2-5	CASSLTLGQAQETQYF
TRBV3-1/TRBV3-2	TRBJ2-5	CASSQTIAGGETQYF
TRBV25-1	TRBJ2-1	CASSGGQSSYNEQFF
TRBV6-5	TRBJ2-4	CASLQGINIQYF
TRBV4-1	TRBJ1-3	CASSLEQGFSGNTIYF
TRBV6-6	TRBJ1-6	CASSYSRTANSPLHF
TRBV9	TRBJ2-1	CASSVDWDSQLF
TRBV9	TRBJ1-2	CASSVDNAAGKGYTF
TRBV29-1	TRBJ1-2	CSVDLGRGQGTVGYTF
TRBV5-5	TRBJ1-3	CASSFGGGSGNTIYF
TRBV18	TRBJ1-6	CASSPLQENNSPLHF
TRBV6-5	TRBJ1-6	CASSYSSYNSPLHF
TRBV3-1/TRBV3-2	TRBJ1-2	CASSQELSLYGYTF
TRBV14	TRBJ1-1	CASSNVGGSEAFF
TRBV29-1	TRBJ2-2	CSVEPPSGIPGELFF
TRBV7-9	TRBJ2-1	CASSLGEGTGEFF
TRBV5-1	TRBJ1-1	CASSFLEGAGTEAFF
TRBV12-5	TRBJ2-1	CASGPSGTGKDNEQFF
TRBV24-1	TRBJ1-5	CATRKTNQPQHF
TRBV7-3	TRBJ1-1	CASSRGESRVGEAFF
TRBV10-3	TRBJ1-1	CATIPGQGWHTEAFF
TRBV5-1	TRBJ2-5	CASSLYSGRTETQYF
TRBV7-2	TRBJ1-4	CASSLVPQGMDEKLFF
TRBV28	TRBJ2-7	CASTPRTGPYEQYF
TRBV4-3	TRBJ2-2	CASSQEGWNTGELFF
TRBV9	TRBJ1-4	CASSGGSFVNEKLFF
TRBV2	TRBJ2-5	CASSSVSGQETQYF
TRBV5-4	TRBJ1-5	CASSLEVRSGGVQPQHF